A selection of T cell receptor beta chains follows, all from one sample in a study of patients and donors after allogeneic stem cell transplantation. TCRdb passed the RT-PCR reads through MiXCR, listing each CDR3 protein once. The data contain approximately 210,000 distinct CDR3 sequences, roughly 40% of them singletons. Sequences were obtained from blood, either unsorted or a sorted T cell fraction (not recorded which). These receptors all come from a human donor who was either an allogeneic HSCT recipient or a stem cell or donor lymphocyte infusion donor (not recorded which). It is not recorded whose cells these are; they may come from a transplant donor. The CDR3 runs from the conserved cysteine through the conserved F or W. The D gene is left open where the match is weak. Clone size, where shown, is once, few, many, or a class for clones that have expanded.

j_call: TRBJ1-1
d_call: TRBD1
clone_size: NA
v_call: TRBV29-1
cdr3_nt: TGCAGCGCCGGGACAGAGAACACTGAAGCTTTCTTT
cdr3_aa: CSAGTENTEAFF

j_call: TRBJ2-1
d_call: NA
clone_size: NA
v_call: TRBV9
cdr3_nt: TGTGCCAGCAGCGGAAGACAGGTGGGCAATGAGCAGTTCTTC
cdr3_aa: CASSGRQVGNEQFF

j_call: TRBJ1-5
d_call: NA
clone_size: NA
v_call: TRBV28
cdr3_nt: TGTGCCAGCAGTTGGAAGATGGGGAATCAGCCCCAGCATTTT
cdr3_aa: CASSWKMGNQPQHF

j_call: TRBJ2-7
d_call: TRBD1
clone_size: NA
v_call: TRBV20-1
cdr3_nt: TGCAGTGCCCACGAGCTTGGGACAGGCTACGAGCAGTACTTC
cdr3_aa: CSAHELGTGYEQYF

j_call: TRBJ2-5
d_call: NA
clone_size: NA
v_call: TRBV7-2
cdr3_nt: TGTGCCAGCAGCTTAGACGTTGGCCGGTCGGGGACCCAGTACTTC
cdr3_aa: CASSLDVGRSGTQYF

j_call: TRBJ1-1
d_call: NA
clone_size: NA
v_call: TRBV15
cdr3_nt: TGTGCCACCAGCAGAGTAGGTACTGAAGCTTTCTTT
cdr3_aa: CATSRVGTEAFF

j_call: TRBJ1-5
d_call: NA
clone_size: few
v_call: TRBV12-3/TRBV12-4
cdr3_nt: TGTGCCAGCAGCCCCGAGGGACGCAATCAGCCCCAGCATTTT
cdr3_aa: CASSPEGRNQPQHF

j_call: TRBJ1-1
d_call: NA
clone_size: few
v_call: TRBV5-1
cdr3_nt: TGCGCCAGCAGCTTGCGGGCAGAGACCGAAGCTTTCTTT
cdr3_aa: CASSLRAETEAFF

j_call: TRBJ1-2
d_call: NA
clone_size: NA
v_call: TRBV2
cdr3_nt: TGTGCCAGCAGTGAGTCGCCAGGGGAAAGCTATGGCTACACCTTC
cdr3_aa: CASSESPGESYGYTF

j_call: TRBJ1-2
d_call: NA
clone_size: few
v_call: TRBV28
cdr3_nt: TGTGCCAGCAGGTTAAGGACAGAGTATGGCTACACCTTC
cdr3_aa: CASRLRTEYGYTF

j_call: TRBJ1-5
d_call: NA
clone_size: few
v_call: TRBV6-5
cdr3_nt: TGTGCCAGCTCAGGGAATCTGGATCAGCCCCAGCATTTT
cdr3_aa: CASSGNLDQPQHF

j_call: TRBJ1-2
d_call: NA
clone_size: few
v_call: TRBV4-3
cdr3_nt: TGCGCCAGCAGCCAAGATCGTCCAGGGAAAGGCGGCTACACCTTC
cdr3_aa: CASSQDRPGKGGYTF

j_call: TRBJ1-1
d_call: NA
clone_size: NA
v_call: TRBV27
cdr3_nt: TGTGCCAGCAGTCCCGAAGGAGAGGGAATTGGCACTGAAGCTTTCTTT
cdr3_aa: CASSPEGEGIGTEAFF

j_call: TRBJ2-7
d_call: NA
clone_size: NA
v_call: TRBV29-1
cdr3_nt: TGCAGCGTGGGGGCCCAGGGGATTAGCTCCTACGAGCAGTACTTC
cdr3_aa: CSVGAQGISSYEQYF

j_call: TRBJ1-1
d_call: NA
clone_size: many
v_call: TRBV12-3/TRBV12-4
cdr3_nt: TGTGCCAGCTCACCGGACAGTGACACTGAAGCTTTCTTT
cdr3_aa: CASSPDSDTEAFF

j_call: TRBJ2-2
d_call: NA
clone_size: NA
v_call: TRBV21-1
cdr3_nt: TGTGCCAGCAGCAAGGACGCCCGATACACCGGGGAGCTGTTTTTT
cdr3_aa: CASSKDARYTGELFF

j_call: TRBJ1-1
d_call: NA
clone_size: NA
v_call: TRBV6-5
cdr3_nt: TGTGCCAGCAGTACCGGGTGGGGGGGCACTGAAGCTTTCTTT
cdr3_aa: CASSTGWGGTEAFF

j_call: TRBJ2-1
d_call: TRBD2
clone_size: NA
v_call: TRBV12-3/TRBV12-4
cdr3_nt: TGTGCCAGCAGCCATACTAGCGTGATCTCCTACAATGAGCAGTTCTTC
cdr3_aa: CASSHTSVISYNEQFF

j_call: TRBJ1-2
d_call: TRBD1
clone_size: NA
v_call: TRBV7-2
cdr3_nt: TGTGCCAGCAGACCCAATTCCCAAGGGGGCAACTATGGCTACACCTTC
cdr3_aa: CASRPNSQGGNYGYTF

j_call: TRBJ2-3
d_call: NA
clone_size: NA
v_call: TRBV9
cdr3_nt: TGTGCCAGCAGCTCGCCAATAACAGATACGCAGTATTTT
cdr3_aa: CASSSPITDTQYF

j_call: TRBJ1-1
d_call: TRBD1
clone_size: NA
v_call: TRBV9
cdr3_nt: TGTGCCAGCGGATTGGGACAGATGAACACTGAAGCTTTCTTT
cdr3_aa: CASGLGQMNTEAFF

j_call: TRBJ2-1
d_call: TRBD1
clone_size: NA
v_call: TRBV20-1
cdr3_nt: TGCAGTGCTAGGACAGGGAAGGTCAATGAGCAGTTCTTC
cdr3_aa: CSARTGKVNEQFF

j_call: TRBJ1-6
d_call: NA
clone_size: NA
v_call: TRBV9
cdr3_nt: TGTGCCAGCAGCGTAGCCAGGGACAATTCACCCCTCCACTTT
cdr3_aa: CASSVARDNSPLHF

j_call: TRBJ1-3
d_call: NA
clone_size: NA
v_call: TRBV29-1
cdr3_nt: TGCAGCGTTGAAGATACAGGGTCTGGAAACACCATATATTTT
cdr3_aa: CSVEDTGSGNTIYF

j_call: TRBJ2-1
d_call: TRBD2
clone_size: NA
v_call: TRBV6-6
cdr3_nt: TGTGCCAGCAGTTCCGCTAGCGGATACAATGAGCAGTTCTTC
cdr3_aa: CASSSASGYNEQFF

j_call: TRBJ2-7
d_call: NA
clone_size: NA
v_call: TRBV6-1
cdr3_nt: TGTGCCAGCGGACGACAGGCCAACTACGAGCAGTACTTC
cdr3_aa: CASGRQANYEQYF

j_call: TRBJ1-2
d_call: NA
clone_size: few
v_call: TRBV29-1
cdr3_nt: TGCAGCGTTGAAACCCAGGGAGATGGCTACACCTTC
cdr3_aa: CSVETQGDGYTF

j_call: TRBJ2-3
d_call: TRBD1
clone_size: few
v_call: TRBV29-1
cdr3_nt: TGCAGCGTTGAAGGCCCCCGGCAGGGGGACATCTATACGCAGTATTTT
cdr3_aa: CSVEGPRQGDIYTQYF

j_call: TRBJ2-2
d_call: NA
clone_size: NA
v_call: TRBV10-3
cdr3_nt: TGTGCCATCAGTGAGAAGGGGACCACCGGGGAGCTGTTTTTT
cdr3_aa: CAISEKGTTGELFF

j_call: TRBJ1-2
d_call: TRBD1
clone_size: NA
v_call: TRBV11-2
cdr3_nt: TGTGCCAGCAGCATAGAACAGGGGGCTTACTATGGCTACACCTTC
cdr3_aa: CASSIEQGAYYGYTF

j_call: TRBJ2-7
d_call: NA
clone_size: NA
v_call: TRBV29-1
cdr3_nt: TGCAGCGTTGAACTGGGTTACGAGCAGTACTTC
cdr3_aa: CSVELGYEQYF

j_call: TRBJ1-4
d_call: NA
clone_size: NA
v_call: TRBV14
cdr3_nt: TGTGCCAGCAGCCAAGATGGGAGAGGAGAAAAACTGTTTTTT
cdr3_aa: CASSQDGRGEKLFF

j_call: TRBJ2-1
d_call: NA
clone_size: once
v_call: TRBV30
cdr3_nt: TGTGCCTCAACCGTCCGGCACAATGAGCAGTTCTTC
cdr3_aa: CASTVRHNEQFF

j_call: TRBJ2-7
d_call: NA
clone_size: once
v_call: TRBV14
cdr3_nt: TGTGCCAGCAGCCAAGATTCCGGGTCCCTCCGCGAGCAGTACTTC
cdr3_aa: CASSQDSGSLREQYF

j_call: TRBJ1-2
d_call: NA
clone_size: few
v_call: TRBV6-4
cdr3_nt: TGTGCCAGCAGTCTCTTCGGGGGAGGGGAAGGTGGCTACACCTTC
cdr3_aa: CASSLFGGGEGGYTF

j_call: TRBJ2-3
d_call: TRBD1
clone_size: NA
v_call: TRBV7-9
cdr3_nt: TGTGCCAGCAGCTTACAGGGGGCCTGGGCAGATACGCAGTATTTT
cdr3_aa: CASSLQGAWADTQYF

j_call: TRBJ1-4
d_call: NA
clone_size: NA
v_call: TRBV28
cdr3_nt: TGTGCCAGCAGTTTACGCTTAGGGAGTAATGAAAAACTGTTTTTT
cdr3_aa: CASSLRLGSNEKLFF

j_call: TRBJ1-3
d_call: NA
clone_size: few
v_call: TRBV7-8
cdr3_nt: TGTGCCAGCAGCTGGCAGGGGAACTCTGGAAACACCATATATTTT
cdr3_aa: CASSWQGNSGNTIYF

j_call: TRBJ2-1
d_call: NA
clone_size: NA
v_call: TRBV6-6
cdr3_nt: TGTGCCAGCAGGCTCGCCAATGAGCAGTTCTTC
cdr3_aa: CASRLANEQFF

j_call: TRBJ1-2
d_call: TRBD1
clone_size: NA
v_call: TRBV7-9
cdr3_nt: TGTGCCAGCAGCTCCACGACAGGGGTGATTAACTATGGCTACACCTTC
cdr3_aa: CASSSTTGVINYGYTF

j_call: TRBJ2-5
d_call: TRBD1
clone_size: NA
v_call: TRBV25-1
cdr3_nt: TGTGCCAGCAAAGGGGGCCAGGTTGAGGAGACCCAGTACTTC
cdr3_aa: CASKGGQVEETQYF

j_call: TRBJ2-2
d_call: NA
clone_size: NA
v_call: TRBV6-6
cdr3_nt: TGTGCCAGCACCTCCTCCGGGACTGAGAACACCGGGGAGCTGTTTTTT
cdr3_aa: CASTSSGTENTGELFF

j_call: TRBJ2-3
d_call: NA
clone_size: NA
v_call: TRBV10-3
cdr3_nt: TGTGCCATCAGCAACACAGATACGCAGTATTTT
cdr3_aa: CAISNTDTQYF

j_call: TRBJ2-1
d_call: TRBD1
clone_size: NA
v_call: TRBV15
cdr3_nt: TGTGCCACCAGCGTCGGACAGGCTTCGTACAATGAGCAGTTCTTC
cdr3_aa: CATSVGQASYNEQFF

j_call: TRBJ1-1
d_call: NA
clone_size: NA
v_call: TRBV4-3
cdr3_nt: TGCGCCAGCAGCCAAGTCCCCCTCACGGGCACTGAAGCTTTCTTT
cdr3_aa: CASSQVPLTGTEAFF

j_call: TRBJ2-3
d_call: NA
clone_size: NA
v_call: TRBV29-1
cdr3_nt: TGCAGCACGCAATTAACAGATACGCAGTATTTT
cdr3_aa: CSTQLTDTQYF

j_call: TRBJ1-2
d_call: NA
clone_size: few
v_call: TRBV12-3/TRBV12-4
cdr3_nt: TGTGCCAGCACCCCGACCCCAGGACAAGCTAACTATGGCTACACCTTC
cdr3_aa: CASTPTPGQANYGYTF

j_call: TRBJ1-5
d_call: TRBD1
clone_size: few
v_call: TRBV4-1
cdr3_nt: TGCGCCAGCAGCCAAGCCCGGGACAGGGGACAGCCCCAGCATTTT
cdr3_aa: CASSQARDRGQPQHF

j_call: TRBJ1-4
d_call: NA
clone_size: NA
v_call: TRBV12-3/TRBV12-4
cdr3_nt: TGTGCCAGCAGTCCTCGGACAAGCAGGGTGGGAAAACTGTTTTTT
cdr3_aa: CASSPRTSRVGKLFF

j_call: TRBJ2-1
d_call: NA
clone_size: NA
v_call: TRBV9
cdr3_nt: TGTGCCAGCAGCACCCCACTAAACAATGAGCAGTTCTTC
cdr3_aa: CASSTPLNNEQFF

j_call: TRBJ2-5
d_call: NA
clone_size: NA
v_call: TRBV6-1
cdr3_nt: TGTGCCAGCAGTGTGAGTACAGGGTACCAAGAGACCCAGTACTTC
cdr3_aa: CASSVSTGYQETQYF

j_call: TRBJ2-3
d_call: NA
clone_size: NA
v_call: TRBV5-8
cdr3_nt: TGTGCCAGCAGCTTATCCGGCACAGATACGCAGTATTTT
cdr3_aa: CASSLSGTDTQYF

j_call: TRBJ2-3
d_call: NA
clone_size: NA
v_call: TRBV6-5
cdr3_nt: TGTGCCAGCAGCCCGGACTCAGACGTACCCACAGATACGCAGTATTTT
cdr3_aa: CASSPDSDVPTDTQYF

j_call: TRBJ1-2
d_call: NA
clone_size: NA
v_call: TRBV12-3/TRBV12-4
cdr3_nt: TGTGCCAGCAGTTTTAATGCACTCGACTTAAATGGCTACACCTTC
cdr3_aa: CASSFNALDLNGYTF

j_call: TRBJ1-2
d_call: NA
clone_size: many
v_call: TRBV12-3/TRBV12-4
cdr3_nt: TGTGCCAGCAGTTTTCAAGTTTATGGCTACACCTTC
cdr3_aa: CASSFQVYGYTF

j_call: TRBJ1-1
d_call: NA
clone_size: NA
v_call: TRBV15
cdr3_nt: TGTGCCACGACCCTCCTTCTGGCCACTGAAGCTTTCTTT
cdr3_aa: CATTLLLATEAFF

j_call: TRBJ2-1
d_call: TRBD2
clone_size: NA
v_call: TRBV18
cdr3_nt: TGTGCCAGCTCACCAGGACTAGTCGATGAGCAGTTCTTC
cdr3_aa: CASSPGLVDEQFF

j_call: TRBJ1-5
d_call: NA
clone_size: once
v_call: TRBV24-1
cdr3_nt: TGTGCCACCAGTGATTTGGAGAGCAATCAGCCCCAGCATTTT
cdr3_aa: CATSDLESNQPQHF

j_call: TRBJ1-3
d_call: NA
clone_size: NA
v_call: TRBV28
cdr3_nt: TGTGCCAGCAGTTTTGAAGGAGAAGGAAACACCATATATTTT
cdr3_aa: CASSFEGEGNTIYF